This is a list of T cell receptor beta chains from one sample in a study of blood T cell repertoires in COVID-19. The assay was immunoSEQ multiplex PCR, and TCRdb's table has in-frame clones only and misses some. Of some 120,000 clones detected, about 86% appear once; the ten largest clones hold around 19%. The sequencing sample was made of peripheral blood. The origin of the receptors is a woman aged 50 to 60 who had recovered from COVID-19. Each CDR3 is given with its conserved first and last residue. The D gene is left open where the match is weak. Rows give clone size only sometimes, using once, few, many, or a class for an expanded clone.

v_call,clone_size,d_call,j_call,cdr3_aa,cdr3_nt
TRBV5-8,few,TRBD2,TRBJ2-3,CASSFAAGGDTQYF,TGTGCCAGCAGCTTTGCAGCGGGGGGGGATACGCAGTATTTT
TRBV27,many,TRBD2,TRBJ2-1,CATRRGGVNNEQFF,TGTGCCACCCGGCGCGGGGGAGTCAACAATGAGCAGTTCTTC
TRBV5-6,-,-,TRBJ1-4,CASSIRTGGGEKLFF,TGTGCCAGCAGCATACGGACCGGAGGCGGCGAAAAACTGTTTTTT
TRBV19,-,TRBD1,TRBJ1-2,CASTQGGRGYTF,TGTGCCAGTACACAAGGGGGCCGGGGCTACACCTTC
TRBV9,-,-,TRBJ2-1,CASSVVPGSYNEQFF,TGTGCCAGCAGCGTAGTCCCCGGCTCCTACAATGAGCAGTTCTTC
TRBV6-5,-,-,TRBJ2-1,CASRSSDISYNEQFF,TGTGCCAGCAGGAGTAGCGATATCTCCTACAATGAGCAGTTCTTC
TRBV30,-,TRBD1,TRBJ1-2,CAWSVVRQGGYTF,TGTGCCTGGAGTGTAGTTCGACAGGGGGGCTACACCTTC
TRBV2,-,-,TRBJ2-2,CASSDSGGVPPWFF,TGTGCCAGCAGTGACTCCGGCGGCGTCCCACCATGGTTTTTT
TRBV4-1,-,TRBD1,TRBJ1-1,CASSQEEDRGLLGTEAFF,TGCGCCAGCAGCCAAGAGGAGGACAGGGGGCTTTTAGGCACTGAAGCTTTCTTT
TRBV6-5,-,TRBD1,TRBJ1-2,CASSQTGLSGYTF,TGTGCCAGTAGTCAGACAGGGCTAAGTGGCTACACCTTC
TRBV18,-,-,TRBJ1-1,CASSPSQGTEAFF,TGTGCCAGCTCACCATCGCAGGGTACTGAAGCTTTCTTT
TRBV19,-,-,TRBJ1-2,CASSTGPDRGLYGYTF,TGTGCCAGTAGTACCGGGCCCGACAGAGGTCTGTATGGCTACACCTTC
TRBV20-1,-,-,TRBJ1-4,CSASARTATNEKLFF,TGCAGTGCTAGTGCCCGGACAGCAACTAATGAAAAACTGTTTTTT
TRBV30,-,TRBD1,TRBJ2-7,CAWSGWDSDLSSDEQYF,TGTGCCTGGAGTGGCTGGGACAGCGACCTTTCTTCGGACGAGCAGTACTTC
TRBV24-1,-,TRBD1,TRBJ2-7,CATSDVGTGGNEQYF,TGTGCCACCAGTGACGTAGGGACAGGGGGAAACGAGCAGTACTTC
TRBV18,-,-,TRBJ2-5,CASSLIFQETQYF,TGTGCCAGCTCCCTAATTTTTCAAGAGACCCAGTACTTC
TRBV5-1,once,TRBD1,TRBJ2-7,CASMIGTGGYEQYF,TGCGCCAGCATGATCGGGACAGGCGGCTACGAGCAGTACTTC
TRBV9,-,-,TRBJ1-6,CASSVGYRVQSPLHF,TGTGCCAGCAGCGTAGGGTACAGGGTTCAATCACCCCTCCACTTT
TRBV7-2,-,TRBD2,TRBJ2-3,CASRRTSGRADTQYF,TGTGCCAGCAGACGGACTAGCGGGAGGGCAGATACGCAGTATTTT
TRBV5-1,-,-,TRBJ2-5,CARSSEGGGGETQYF,TGCGCCCGCAGCTCGGAGGGGGGCGGGGGAGAGACCCAGTACTTC
TRBV19,-,-,TRBJ2-2,CASSIGGSTGELFF,TGTGCCAGTAGTATCGGCGGGTCTACCGGGGAGCTGTTTTTT
TRBV4-3,-,-,TRBJ2-1,CASSEGVGHFNEQFF,TGCGCCAGCAGCGAAGGAGTAGGACACTTCAATGAGCAGTTCTTC
TRBV27,-,TRBD2,TRBJ2-7,CASSFLGLAGAGAGVGEQYF,TGTGCCAGCAGTTTCCTTGGACTAGCGGGAGCTGGGGCCGGTGTGGGAGAGCAGTACTTC
TRBV5-1,-,TRBD2,TRBJ2-3,CASRGSRTSFKGPTQYF,TGCGCCAGCAGGGGGAGCAGGACTAGCTTTAAAGGACCTACGCAGTATTTT
TRBV3-1/TRBV3-2,-,TRBD2,TRBJ2-7,CASSQGGLATYEQYF,TGTGCCAGCAGCCAAGGCGGACTAGCGACCTACGAGCAGTACTTC
TRBV7-2,-,-,TRBJ2-1,CASSLRYPNNEQFF,TGTGCCAGCAGCTTGAGGTACCCTAACAATGAGCAGTTCTTC
TRBV19,-,-,TRBJ1-1,CASNQGGVNTEAFF,TGTGCCAGTAATCAGGGCGGGGTGAACACTGAAGCTTTCTTT
TRBV3-1/TRBV3-2,-,-,TRBJ2-5,CASRQSRQETQYF,TGTGCCAGCAGACAATCGCGACAGGAGACCCAGTACTTC
TRBV2,-,TRBD1,TRBJ1-6,CASSVEGAAYNSPLHF,TGTGCCAGCAGTGTGGAGGGGGCCGCCTATAATTCACCCCTCCACTTT
TRBV27,-,-,TRBJ1-2,CASSARQGGVSYGYTF,TGTGCCAGCAGTGCGCGCCAGGGTGGTGTTAGCTATGGCTACACCTTC
TRBV4-1,-,TRBD1,TRBJ1-4,CASSLAALTGGGEKLFF,TGCGCCAGCAGCCTTGCCGCTCTGACAGGGGGAGGTGAAAAACTGTTTTTT
TRBV27,-,-,TRBJ2-2,CASSPLIGVTGELFF,TGTGCCAGCAGTCCCCTAATAGGGGTCACCGGGGAGCTGTTTTTT
TRBV24-1,-,-,TRBJ2-1,CATSDLSASSYNEQFF,TGTGCCACCAGTGATCTTAGCGCCAGCTCCTACAATGAGCAGTTCTTC
TRBV7-2,-,-,TRBJ1-3,CASSSQGFSGNTIYF,TGTGCCAGCAGCTCTCAGGGGTTTTCGGGAAACACCATATATTTT